This T cell receptor beta chain comes out of a study of immune characterization of retroperitoneal liposarcoma. The CDR3 contains 13 residues. CDR1 is SGHVS and CDR2 is FNYEAQ in the germline V gene. TCRdb passed the PCR reads through MiXCR, listing each CDR3 protein once. The sample gives around 7,600 distinct CDR3 sequences, around 42% of which show up once; around 9.3% is in the top ten. The TCR originated in a male donor with retroperitoneal liposarcoma. The chain links TRBV7-6 to TRBJ2-1, with D hard to call. Gene TRBJ2-7 matches the end of the DNA better, so the J call may be wrong. Material for sequencing was tumor tissue. The CDR3 DNA sequence: TGTGCCAGCAGTACCGAGGCTTTCTACGAGCAGTACTTC. It encodes CASSTEAFYEQYF.